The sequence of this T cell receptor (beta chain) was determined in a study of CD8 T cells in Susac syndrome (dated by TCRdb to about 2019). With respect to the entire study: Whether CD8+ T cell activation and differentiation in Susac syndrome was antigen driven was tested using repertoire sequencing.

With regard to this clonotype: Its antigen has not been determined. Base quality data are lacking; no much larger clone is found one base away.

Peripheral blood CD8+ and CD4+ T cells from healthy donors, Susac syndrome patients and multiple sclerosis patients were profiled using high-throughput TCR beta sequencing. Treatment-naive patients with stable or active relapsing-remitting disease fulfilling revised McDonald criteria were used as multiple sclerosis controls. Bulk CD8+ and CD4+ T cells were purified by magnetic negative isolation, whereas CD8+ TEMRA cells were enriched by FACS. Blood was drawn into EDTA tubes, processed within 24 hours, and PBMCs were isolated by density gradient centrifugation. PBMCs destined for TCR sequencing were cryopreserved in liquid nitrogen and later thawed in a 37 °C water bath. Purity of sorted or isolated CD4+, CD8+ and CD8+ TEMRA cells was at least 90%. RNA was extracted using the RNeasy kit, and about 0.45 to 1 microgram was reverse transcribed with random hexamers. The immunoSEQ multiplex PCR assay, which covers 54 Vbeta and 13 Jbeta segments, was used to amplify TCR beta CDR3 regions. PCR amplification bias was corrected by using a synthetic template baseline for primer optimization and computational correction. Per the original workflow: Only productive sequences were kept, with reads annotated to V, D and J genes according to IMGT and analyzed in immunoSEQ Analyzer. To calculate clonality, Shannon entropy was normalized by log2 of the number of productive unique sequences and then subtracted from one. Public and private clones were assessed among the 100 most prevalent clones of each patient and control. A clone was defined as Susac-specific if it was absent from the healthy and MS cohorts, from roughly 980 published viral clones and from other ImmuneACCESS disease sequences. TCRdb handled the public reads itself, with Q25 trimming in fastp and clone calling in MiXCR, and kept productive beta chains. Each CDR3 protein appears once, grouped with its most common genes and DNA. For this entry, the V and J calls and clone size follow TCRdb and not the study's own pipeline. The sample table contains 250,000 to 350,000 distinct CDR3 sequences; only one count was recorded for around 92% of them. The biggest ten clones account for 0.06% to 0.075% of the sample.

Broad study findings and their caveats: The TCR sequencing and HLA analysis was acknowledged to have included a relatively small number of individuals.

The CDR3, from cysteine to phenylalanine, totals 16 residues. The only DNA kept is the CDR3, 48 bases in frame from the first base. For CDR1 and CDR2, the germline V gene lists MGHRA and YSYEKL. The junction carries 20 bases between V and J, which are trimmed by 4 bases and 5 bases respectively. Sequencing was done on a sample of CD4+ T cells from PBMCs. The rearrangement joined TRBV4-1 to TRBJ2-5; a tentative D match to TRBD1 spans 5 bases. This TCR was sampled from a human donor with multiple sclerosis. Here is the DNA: TGCGCCAGCAGCCCGTCGGTAGGGTCAGGGTGGGAGACCCAGTACTTC. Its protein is CASSPSVGSGWETQYF.